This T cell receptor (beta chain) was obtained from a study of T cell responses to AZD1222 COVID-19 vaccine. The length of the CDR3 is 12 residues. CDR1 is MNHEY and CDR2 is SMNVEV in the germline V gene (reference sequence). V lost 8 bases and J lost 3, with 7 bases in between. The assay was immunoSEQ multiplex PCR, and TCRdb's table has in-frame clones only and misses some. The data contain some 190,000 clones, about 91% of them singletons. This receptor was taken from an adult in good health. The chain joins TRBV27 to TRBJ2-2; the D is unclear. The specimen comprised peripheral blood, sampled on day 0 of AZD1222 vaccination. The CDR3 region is CASRRYTGELFF. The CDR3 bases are TGTGCCAGCCGTCGCTACACCGGGGAGCTGTTTTTT.